The rows below give T cell receptor beta chains drawn from one sample of a study of identical twins. Each CDR3 protein is one row after TCRdb ran MiXCR on the 5' RACE reads. In the table there are 450,000 or so distinct CDR3 sequences, more than 13% of which are singletons. In addition, the sample was reused for a study of yellow fever vaccine responses in identical twins.

The sample taken for sequencing was CD4+ T cells sorted from blood. The receptor set was obtained from a woman aged 18-30 years in good health. Each CDR3 is given with its conserved first and last residue. The order of the fields is D gene, J gene, V gene, clone size, CDR3 DNA, CDR3 protein. D genes are given only for firm matches. Clone size appears in some rows only: once, few, many, or a class for an expanded clone.

>TRBD2|TRBJ2-2|TRBV2|NA
TGTGCCAGCAGTGTAGACGTGCGGGAGGCGGGGGAGCTGTTTTTT
CASSVDVREAGELFF
>TRBD2|TRBJ2-4|TRBV29-1|NA
TGCAGCGTTGCAAGAGGGGGACTAGAGGTGAACATTCAGTACTTC
CSVARGGLEVNIQYF
>TRBD2|TRBJ2-1|TRBV6-2/TRBV6-3|NA
TGTGCCAGCAGGCTAGCGGGAGGGCCCGGTGAGCAGTTCTTC
CASRLAGGPGEQFF
>TRBD1|TRBJ1-1|TRBV2|NA
TGTGCCAGCAGCCGGGACAGCCAGCCCACTGAAGCTTTCTTT
CASSRDSQPTEAFF
>NA|TRBJ2-5|TRBV24-1|few
TGTGCCACCAGTGGGACGTCGGACGGCCAAGAGACCCAGTACTTC
CATSGTSDGQETQYF
>TRBD2|TRBJ2-7|TRBV29-1|NA
TGCAGCGTTCTAACTCGAAGGACTAGCGGGGAACTCTTCCCCTACGAGCAGTACTTC
CSVLTRRTSGELFPYEQYF
>TRBD2|TRBJ2-2|TRBV11-2|few
TGTGCCAGCAGCCCAGGGACTAGCGGCCCTTTCATCGGGGAGCTGTTTTTT
CASSPGTSGPFIGELFF
>NA|TRBJ2-1|TRBV5-4|NA
TGTGCCAGCAGCTTGGGACCGGGGGCATCCTACAATGAGCAGTTCTTC
CASSLGPGASYNEQFF
>TRBD1|TRBJ2-3|TRBV20-1|few
TGCAGTGCACCAGGACAGGGGCCAGATACGCAGTATTTT
CSAPGQGPDTQYF
>TRBD1|TRBJ2-3|TRBV28|NA
TGTGCCAGCAGTGGGACAGGGGGGAGGGATACGCAGTATTTT
CASSGTGGRDTQYF
>NA|TRBJ2-2|TRBV11-2|few
TGTGCCAGTACCTCCGGGGGGCTCAACACCGGGGAGCTGTTTTTT
CASTSGGLNTGELFF
>NA|TRBJ2-5|TRBV2|few
TGTGCCAGCGGGACGGGGTGGCAAGAGACCCAGTACTTC
CASGTGWQETQYF
>NA|TRBJ2-1|TRBV5-1|few
TGCGCCAGCAGCCAACAGGCCGGAAACAATGAGCAGTTCTTC
CASSQQAGNNEQFF
>TRBD2|TRBJ2-5|TRBV11-2|few
TGTGCCAGCAGTCGTAGCGGGGGGGGCCCGGAGACCCAGTACTTC
CASSRSGGGPETQYF
>TRBD2|TRBJ2-3|TRBV3-1|NA
TGTGCCAGCAGCCAAGAGGAGCGGGGGGGCCTCGGTGAGGCAGATACGCAGTATTTT
CASSQEERGGLGEADTQYF
>TRBD2|TRBJ2-3|TRBV12-3/TRBV12-4|many
TGTGCCAGCAGTTCGTCCGGACTAGCGGGGGGCACAGATACGCAGTATTTT
CASSSSGLAGGTDTQYF
>NA|TRBJ1-1|TRBV7-2|few
TGTGCCAGCACCCCCTGGTTCGGGAGGAGCACTGAAGCTTTCTTT
CASTPWFGRSTEAFF
>TRBD2|TRBJ2-1|TRBV7-2|few
TGTGCCAGCAGCCCGGGGGCTAGCGGGATTAATGAGCAGTTCTTC
CASSPGASGINEQFF
>TRBD1|TRBJ1-6|TRBV11-1|NA
TGTGCCAGCAGCTTGGACGGGACAGATAATTCACCCCTCCACTTT
CASSLDGTDNSPLHF
>NA|TRBJ2-2|TRBV12-5|NA
TGTGCTAGTGCCCAAGGGGGCGGGGGAAGTACCGGGGAGCTGTTTTTT
CASAQGGGGSTGELFF
>NA|TRBJ2-2|TRBV3-1|few
TGTGCCAGCAGCCAAGTTATTATCCGCGGAGGGGAGCTGTTTTTT
CASSQVIIRGGELFF
>TRBD1|TRBJ2-7|TRBV6-1|NA
TGTGCCACCTCACCTTCCGGGACAGGGGCATGGGAGCAGTACTTC
CATSPSGTGAWEQYF
>NA|TRBJ1-4|TRBV28|few
TGTGCCAGCAGTTCGATGGACGGTGATGAAAAACTGTTTTTT
CASSSMDGDEKLFF
>NA|TRBJ2-1|TRBV5-1|NA
TGCGCCAGCAGCACCGGGCCCCCGAGAGAGCAGTTCTTC
CASSTGPPREQFF
>TRBD2|TRBJ2-3|TRBV6-5|NA
TGTGCCAGCAGTTACTCGCGGCTAGCGGCCACAGATACGCAGTATTTT
CASSYSRLAATDTQYF
>NA|TRBJ2-7|TRBV29-1|NA
TGCAGCGCTGTAGGGGTTCTTTACGAGCAGTACTTC
CSAVGVLYEQYF
>NA|TRBJ1-2|TRBV4-2|NA
TGTGCCAGCAGCCAAGAGCTCCAACTGCCCCGTATCGGTGGCTACACCTTC
CASSQELQLPRIGGYTF
>NA|TRBJ2-7|TRBV7-2|many
TGTGCCAGCAGTCCTGACTGGAGCTCCTACGAGCAGTACTTC
CASSPDWSSYEQYF
>NA|TRBJ1-2|TRBV7-3|NA
TGTGCCAGCAGCTTAACGGGTTACAACAGGGATCACTATGGCTACACCTTC
CASSLTGYNRDHYGYTF
>NA|TRBJ2-7|TRBV29-1|NA
TGCAGCGTTCGGACCAACTCCTACGAGCAGTACTTC
CSVRTNSYEQYF
>TRBD1|TRBJ2-1|TRBV15|few
TGTGCCACCAGCAGGGACAGGGATGGGGATGAGCAGTTCTTC
CATSRDRDGDEQFF
>NA|TRBJ1-2|TRBV20-1|many
TGCAGTGCCCAACCCCCGGGACATACTAATGGCTACACCTTC
CSAQPPGHTNGYTF
>NA|TRBJ2-5|TRBV10-1|NA
TGCGCCAGCAGTGATAGGGACCTACAAGAGGCCCAGTACTTC
CASSDRDLQEAQYF
>TRBD2|TRBJ2-5|TRBV20-1|NA
TGCAGTGCATCCGGGACTAGGGTCGTGGAGACCCAGTACTTC
CSASGTRVVETQYF
>NA|TRBJ2-3|TRBV7-9|many
TGTGCCAGCAGCCCGAGGGACGCGCACACAGATACGCAGTATTTT
CASSPRDAHTDTQYF
>NA|TRBJ2-2|TRBV4-2|many
TGTGCCAGCAGCCAAAGTCAGGGAGCCGGGGAGCTGTTTTTT
CASSQSQGAGELFF
>TRBD2|TRBJ2-3|TRBV20-1|NA
TGCAGTGCTCCTAACACTGGGGGGGAGGGCCGTCTACGGTATTTT
CSAPNTGGEGRLRYF
>NA|TRBJ2-3|TRBV15|few
TGTGCCACCAGCAGACAAAACACAGATACGCAGTATTTT
CATSRQNTDTQYF
>NA|TRBJ2-7|TRBV5-1|NA
TGCGCCAGCAGCTTGGCCCGGGGGGCGAAAAACTACGAGCAGTACTTC
CASSLARGAKNYEQYF
>TRBD1|TRBJ1-2|TRBV7-6|many
TGTGCCAGCAGCTTAGGCGGGTCGACAGGGGGATTTGGTGGCTACACCTTC
CASSLGGSTGGFGGYTF
>NA|TRBJ1-1|TRBV7-8|NA
TGTGCCAGCAGCGCAAGTGGCGGGGGGCCGGGTAAAAACACTGAAGCTTTCTTT
CASSASGGGPGKNTEAFF
>NA|TRBJ2-1|TRBV4-3|few
TGCGCCAGCAGCCGAGACTCGGCCGATGAGCAGTTCTTC
CASSRDSADEQFF